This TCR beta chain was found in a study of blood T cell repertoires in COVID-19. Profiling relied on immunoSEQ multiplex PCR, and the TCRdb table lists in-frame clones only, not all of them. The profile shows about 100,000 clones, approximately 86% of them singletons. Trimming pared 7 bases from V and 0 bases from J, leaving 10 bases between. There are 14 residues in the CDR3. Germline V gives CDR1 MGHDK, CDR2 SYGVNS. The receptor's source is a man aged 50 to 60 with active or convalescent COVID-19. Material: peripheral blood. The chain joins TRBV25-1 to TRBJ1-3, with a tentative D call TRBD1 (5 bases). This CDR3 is CASTDINSGNTIYF. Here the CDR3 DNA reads TGTGCCAGCACGGACATAAACTCTGGAAACACCATATATTTT.